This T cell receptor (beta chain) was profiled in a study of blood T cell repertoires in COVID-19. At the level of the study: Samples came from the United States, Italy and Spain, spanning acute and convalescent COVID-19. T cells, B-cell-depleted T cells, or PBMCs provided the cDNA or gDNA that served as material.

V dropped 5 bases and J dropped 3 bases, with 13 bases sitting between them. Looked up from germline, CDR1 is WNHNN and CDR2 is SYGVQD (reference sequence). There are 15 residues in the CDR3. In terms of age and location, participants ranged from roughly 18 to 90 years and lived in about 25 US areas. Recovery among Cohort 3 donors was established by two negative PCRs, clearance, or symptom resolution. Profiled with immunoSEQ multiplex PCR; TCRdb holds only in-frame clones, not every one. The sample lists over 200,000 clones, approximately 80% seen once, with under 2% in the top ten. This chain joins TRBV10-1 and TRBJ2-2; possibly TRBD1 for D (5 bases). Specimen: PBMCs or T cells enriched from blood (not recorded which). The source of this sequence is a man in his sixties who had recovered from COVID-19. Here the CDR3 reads CASSIGHGYTGELFF. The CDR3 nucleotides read TGCGCCAGCAGTATCGGACATGGCTACACCGGGGAGCTGTTTTTT.